Below, 6 T cell receptor beta chains from the same sample are listed, as sequenced in a study of molecular identifiers for immune sequencing clone quantification. TCRdb reprocessed the PCR reads via MiXCR and lists one record per CDR3 protein. The table records approximately 100,000 distinct CDR3 sequences, under 40% of them present only once. The sequenced sample consisted of naive CD8+ T cells from blood, with Jurkat cell RNA spiked in. The subset: FACS-sorted CD8+CD4-CCR7+CD45RA+ naive T cells. These receptors were obtained from a human donor in good health. Some libraries in this study had Jurkat cell RNA spiked in.

Many counts were recorded for this clonotype. V usage is TRBV7-9 and J usage is TRBJ2-3, with D perhaps TRBD1 (6 bases). The CDR3 loop spans 13 amino acids. The germline gives CDR1 SEHNR, CDR2 FQNEAQ (reference sequence). V shed 7 bases and J shed 2 bases, with 10 bases lying between them. CDR3 residues: CASKDSLTDTQYF. The CDR3, as DNA: TGTGCCAGCAAGGACAGCCTCACAGATACGCAGTATTTT.

This clonotype was found many times. V usage is TRBV20-1 and J usage is TRBJ1-4; 7 bases are shared with TRBD1. The CDR3 has 15 amino acids. The germline V gene encodes CDR1 DFQATT and CDR2 SNEGSKA (reference sequence). The ends lost 0 bases at V and 4 bases at J; junction bases unmatched: 5. For the CDR3, the DNA is TGCAGTGCTAGAGATAGGGACAGCCTTAATGAAAAACTGTTTTTT. It is translated as CSARDRDSLNEKLFF.

The chain couples TRBV7-8 to TRBJ1-4, with D hard to call. This CDR3 comprises 13 residues. Trimming took off 4 bases at V and 0 bases at J, with 3 bases between the two ends. Germline V gene data show CDR1 as SGHVS and CDR2 as FQNEAQ. Written as DNA, the CDR3 is TGTGCCAGCAGCTCGACAACTAATGAAAAACTGTTTTTT. Protein product: CASSSTTNEKLFF.

V and J are TRBV28 and TRBJ2-7, with TRBD2 identical over 9 bases. This CDR3 region has 16 residues. The V gene end was trimmed by 3 bases and the J gene end by 4 bases; junction bases not matched to a gene: 10. From germline, CDR1 is MDHEN and CDR2 SYDVKM. CDR3 coding DNA: TGTGCCAGCAGTTTCTCCTTAGCGGGAGCTCCTTACGAGCAGTACTTC. As protein: CASSFSLAGAPYEQYF. Variable domain in full (rest from reference TRBV28 and TRBJ2-7): DVKVTQSSRYLVKRTGEKVFLECVQDMDHENMFWYRQDPGLGLRLIYFSYDVKMKEKGDIPEGYSVSREKKERFSLILESASTNQTSMYLCASSFSLAGAPYEQYFGPGTRLTVT.

The rearrangement links TRBV4-3 to TRBJ1-1, with TRBD1 as a possible D gene (5 bases). Germline CDR1 reads LGHNA; CDR2 reads YSLEER. Deletions cut 2 bases from V and 1 base from J, with 11 bases between. The CDR3 consists of 15 residues. CDR3 in amino acids: CASSQYRNRNTEAFF. CDR3 nucleotide sequence: TGCGCCAGCAGCCAATACAGGAACAGGAACACTGAAGCTTTCTTT.

The chain is built from TRBV4-2 and TRBJ1-1; D not certain. Germline CDR1 reads LGHNA; CDR2 reads YNFKEQ. This CDR3 is built from 13 residues. Trimming removed 4 bases from V and 4 bases from J, with 10 bases in between. The CDR3: CASSPGPSTEAFF. The CDR3, as DNA: TGTGCCAGCAGCCCGGGCCCTTCCACTGAAGCTTTCTTT.